These 30 T cell receptor beta chains were all obtained from the same sample, sequenced in a study of identifying expanded T cells in peripheral blood. Profiling relied on immunoSEQ multiplex PCR, and the TCRdb table lists in-frame clones only, not all of them. The data contain over 85,000 clones, around 83% of them singletons. Sequenced sample: blood. All receptors come from a person aged 18 to 70 in good health.

The rearrangement uses TRBV6-1 and TRBJ2-3; TRBD1 is a possible D gene (5 bases). In germline, CDR1 is MNHNS, CDR2 SASEGT. The CDR3 totals 13 residues. Trimming cost V 6 bases and J 5 bases, with 12 bases left between them. The CDR3 bases are TGTGCCAGCAGGTCCACGCAGGGAGATACGCAGTATTTT. It specifies CASRSTQGDTQYF.

The chain couples TRBV30 to TRBJ2-7, with D possibly matching TRBD2 (5 bases). V was pared by 3 bases and J by 4 bases, with 7 bases between. The CDR3 runs 11 residues. Germline V gene data show CDR1 as GTSNPN and CDR2 as SVGIG (reference sequence). CDR3 in amino acids: CAWSRGYEQYF. The CDR3 DNA follows: TGTGCCTGGAGCCGAGGGTACGAGCAGTACTTC.

The chain links TRBV7-9 to TRBJ1-1, with TRBD1 as a possible D gene (5 bases). CDR1 is SEHNR and CDR2 is FQNEAQ in the germline V gene (reference sequence). The length of the CDR3 is 13 residues. The V and J ends lost 2 bases and 4 bases respectively, with 8 bases between them. In nucleotides, the CDR3 is TGTGCCAGCAGCTTACGGGGGGGCACTGAAGCTTTCTTT. Its protein is CASSLRGGTEAFF.

This clone was detected a few times. The V call is TRBV19, the J call TRBJ2-3; D perhaps matches TRBD2 (7 bases). The length of the CDR3 is 17 residues. V shed 2 bases and J shed 1 base, with 16 bases lying between them. Germline-derived CDR1 and CDR2 are LNHDA and SQIVND (reference sequence). CDR3 loop: CASSIRGAGLRTDTQYF. In DNA, the CDR3 is TGTGCCAGTAGTATACGGGGGGCGGGTTTACGCACAGATACGCAGTATTTT. The full variable domain, with the rest looked up from reference TRBV19 and TRBJ2-3, is DGGITQSPKYLFRKEGQNVTLSCEQNLNHDAMYWYRQDPGQGLRLIYYSQIVNDFQKGDIAEGYSVSREKKESFPLTVTSAQKNPTAFYLCASSIRGAGLRTDTQYFGPGTRLTVL.

V is TRBV10-3 and J is TRBJ2-3; no clear D gene. Per the germline V gene, CDR1 is ENHRY and CDR2 is SYGVKD. Trimming stripped 6 bases from V and 2 bases from J, with 9 bases between. The CDR3 consists of 13 residues. This chain's CDR3 is CAIRAVSTDTQYF. The CDR3 DNA follows: TGTGCCATCAGGGCAGTGTCCACAGATACGCAGTATTTT.

V and J are TRBV5-1 and TRBJ2-7; D may be TRBD2 (5 bases). Deletions cut 3 bases from V and 0 bases from J, with 7 bases between. Germline lookup yields CDR1 SGHRS and CDR2 YFSETQ. This CDR3 has 13 residues. CDR3 DNA: TGCGCCAGCAGCTCCGGGGTCTCCTACGAGCAGTACTTC. Protein sequence: CASSSGVSYEQYF.

This chain uses TRBV29-1 with TRBJ2-2; a weak D match, TRBD1 (7 bases). The CDR3 is 14 amino acids. CDR1 is SQVTM, CDR2 ANQGSEA, per germline. The V and J ends lost 7 bases and 4 bases respectively, with 16 bases between them. In DNA form, the CDR3 reads TGCAGCGGGGGTGGACAGGAGGGCACCGGGGAGCTGTTTTTT. As protein: CSGGGQEGTGELFF.

This chain joins TRBV7-9 and TRBJ1-4; TRBD1 agrees at 7 bases. J lost 7 bases, V lost 5 bases, and 7 bases had no gene match. The germline CDR1 and CDR2 sequences are SEHNR and FQNEAQ (reference sequence). The CDR3 loop spans 14 amino acids. CDR3 protein: CASSKTGWGEKLFF. The CDR3, as DNA: TGTGCCAGCAGCAAGACAGGGTGGGGTGAAAAACTGTTTTTT. The entire variable domain, with the rest obtained from reference TRBV7-9 and TRBJ1-4, is as follows: DTGVSQNPRHKITKRGQNVTFRCDPISEHNRLYWYRQTLGQGPEFLTYFQNEAQLEKSRLLSDRFSAERPKGSFSTLEIQRTEQGDSAMYLCASSKTGWGEKLFFGSGTQLSVL.

The chain joins TRBV6-5 to TRBJ2-5; 7 bases align to TRBD1. This CDR3 region has 14 residues. Trimming cost V 6 bases and J 4 bases; bases outside gene matches: 8. Germline CDR1 and CDR2: MNHEY and SVGAGI. CDR3 protein: CASRRQGGVETQYF. The DNA for the CDR3 is TGTGCCAGCAGACGACAGGGTGGGGTAGAGACCCAGTACTTC.

By its share, this clone is medium-sized (0.01 to 0.1%). The V call is TRBV5-6, the J call TRBJ2-5, with D uncertain. Germline V gives CDR1 SGHDT, CDR2 YYEEEE. The CDR3 is made up of 13 amino acids. With 0 bases removed from V and 2 bases from J, the gap between germline ends came to 5 bases. Here the CDR3 DNA reads TGTGCCAGCAGCTTGGGACAACAAGAGACCCAGTACTTC. Protein product: CASSLGQQETQYF.

This clone showed up just once. A read error may produce the germline difference seen at one junction end. The chain couples TRBV5-1 to TRBJ2-3, with D unclear. The CDR3 runs 13 residues. The germline CDR1 and CDR2 sequences are SGHRS and YFSETQ. The CDR3 sequence is CASGPLSTDTQYF. The CDR3 DNA follows: TGCGCCAGCGGGCCTCTGAGCACGGATACGCAGTATTTT.

This clone was seen a handful of times. The gene calls are TRBV29-1 and TRBJ2-2, with D perhaps TRBD2 (6 bases). CDR1 is SQVTM and CDR2 is ANQGSEA in the germline V gene. Trimming left V 6 bases short and J 4 bases short, with 15 bases between. CDR3 length: 14 amino acids. CDR3: CSVVGGAGTGELFF. The DNA for the CDR3 is TGCAGCGTAGTTGGCGGGGCAGGCACCGGGGAGCTGTTTTTT.

V gene TRBV9 combines with J gene TRBJ1-3; 11 nucleotides match TRBD1. There are 14 residues in the CDR3. Trimming at V came to 4 bases and at J to 11 bases, leaving 8 bases not matched to a gene. Per germline, CDR1 SGDLS and CDR2 YYNGEE. CDR3 sequence reads: CASSLGQGDYAIYF. The CDR3 region has the DNA TGTGCCAGCAGCTTGGGACAGGGGGATTACGCCATATATTTT.

The CDR3 nucleotides are TGTGCCACTGGACAGGGGCCCTACGAGCAGTACTTC. It yields the protein CATGQGPYEQYF. The V and J genes are TRBV19 and TRBJ2-7; 9 bases are shared with TRBD1. With 10 bases clipped from V and 2 bases from J, the junction kept 3 bases outside the gene matches. The CDR3 is 12 amino acids. The germline V gene has CDR1 LNHDA and CDR2 SQIVND (reference sequence). Together with reference TRBV19 and TRBJ2-7, the CDR3 gives the full variable domain: DGGITQSPKYLFRKEGQNVTLSCEQNLNHDAMYWYRQDPGQGLRLIYYSQIVNDFQKGDIAEGYSVSREKKESFPLTVTSAQKNPTAFYLCATGQGPYEQYFGPGTRLTVT.

V gene TRBV29-1 combines with J gene TRBJ2-2; 9 nucleotides line up with TRBD2. The length of the CDR3 is 12 residues. CDR1 is SQVTM and CDR2 is ANQGSEA in the germline V gene. J lost 5 bases, V lost 7 bases, and 2 bases had no gene match. In DNA, the CDR3 is TGCAGCGGCCTAGCGGGGACCGGGGAGCTGTTTTTT. Its translation is CSGLAGTGELFF.

CDR3 in amino acids: CASSVNRGQGTQYF. The DNA of the CDR3 is TGTGCCAGCAGTGTAAACAGGGGGCAGGGGACCCAGTACTTC. The rearrangement joins TRBV6-1 to TRBJ2-5; 9 bases align to TRBD1. CDR1 is MNHNS, CDR2 SASEGT, per germline. Losses at the gene ends were 4 bases for V and 7 bases for J; bases not matched to a gene: 7. The CDR3 is 14 amino acids.

The V call is TRBV9, the J call TRBJ1-5; possibly TRBD1 for D (6 bases). Trimming pared 0 bases from V and 5 bases from J, leaving 12 bases between. This CDR3 is 15 amino acids long. CDR1 SGDLS and CDR2 YYNGEE come from the germline V gene. CDR3: CASSVGGQPDQPQHF. Here the CDR3 DNA reads TGTGCCAGCAGCGTAGGAGGACAGCCGGATCAGCCCCAGCATTTT.

The chain joins TRBV27 to TRBJ1-1; no reliable D call. V was pared by 3 bases and J by 3 bases, with 8 bases between. This CDR3 has 13 amino acids. Per germline, CDR1 MNHEY and CDR2 SMNVEV (reference sequence). CDR3 amino acids: CASSLTDYTEAFF. The CDR3 DNA follows: TGTGCCAGCAGTTTGACGGATTACACTGAAGCTTTCTTT.

This chain uses TRBV18 with TRBJ1-4; tentatively, D is TRBD1 (5 bases). Trimming took off 3 bases at V and 3 bases at J, with 14 bases between the two ends. CDR1 and CDR2 from the germline V gene are KGHSH and LQKENI. The CDR3 sequence is 16 residues long. The CDR3 protein is CASSPDYRGANEKLFF. Here the CDR3 DNA reads TGTGCCAGCTCACCGGATTACCGGGGCGCTAATGAAAAACTGTTTTTT.

This chain links TRBV15 with TRBJ1-5; unclear D gene. The V gene lost 0 bases and the J gene lost 10 bases, with 10 bases spanning the gap. The germline gives CDR1 LNHNV, CDR2 YYDKDF (reference sequence). CDR3 length: 13 amino acids. Here the CDR3 DNA reads TGTGCCACCAGCAGAGATGTGGGTCAACCCCAGCATTTT. As protein: CATSRDVGQPQHF.

Concerning this clone: No DNA is shown, since the ends of the CDR3 on it are uncertain; the CDR3 is the one TCRdb lists. This sequence joins TRBV27 and TRBJ1-2. The V gene's germline CDR1 is MNHEY and CDR2 SMNVEV (reference sequence). The CDR3 spans 15 residues, counting both ends. CDR3 sequence reads: CASSLAQAGDRGYTF.

The J gene is TRBJ1-2, the V gene TRBV6-5, with no clear D. The V gene's germline CDR1 is MNHEY and CDR2 SVGAGI. Trimming stripped 5 bases from V and 4 bases from J, with 11 bases between. This CDR3 contains 13 residues. Here the CDR3 reads CASSPRGAYGYTF. In DNA, the CDR3 is TGTGCCAGCAGTCCCCGGGGAGCCTATGGCTACACCTTC.

The chain carries TRBV2 and TRBJ2-2, with TRBD1 identical over 7 bases. This CDR3 has 15 residues. From germline, CDR1 is SNHLY and CDR2 FYNNEI. Trimming removed 6 bases from V and 7 bases from J; junction bases left unmatched: 11. This CDR3 reads CASSPGQSTIGELFF. CDR3 DNA sequence: TGTGCCAGCAGCCCGGGACAGAGTACAATCGGGGAGCTGTTTTTT.

This clone was detected a few times. The DNA for the CDR3 is TGTGCCAGCAGCTCTTCGGGGGCCTCCTACAATGAGCAGTTCTTC. Amino acid sequence: CASSSSGASYNEQFF. V usage is TRBV5-8 and J usage is TRBJ2-1, with D tentatively TRBD1 or TRBD2 (6 bases each). V was clipped by 3 bases and J by 0 bases, with 10 bases between them. Germline loops: CDR1 SGHTS, CDR2 YDEGEE. This CDR3 comprises 15 residues.

The genes are TRBV19 and TRBJ1-1; a weak D match, TRBD1 (6 bases). The V gene's germline CDR1 is LNHDA and CDR2 SQIVND (reference sequence). Trimming stripped 3 bases from V and 0 bases from J, with 14 bases between. This CDR3 spans 16 amino acids. The CDR3 sequence: CASSIASGQMNTEAFF. CDR3 DNA sequence: TGTGCCAGTAGTATCGCCTCAGGACAGATGAACACTGAAGCTTTCTTT.

This chain joins TRBV18 and TRBJ1-2; a weak D match, TRBD1 (5 bases). CDR1 is KGHSH and CDR2 is LQKENI in the germline V gene. Trimming took 3 bases from V and 5 from J, leaving 25 bases between them. The CDR3 is 18 residues long. CDR3 in amino acids: CASSPVPTAVPPFYGYTF. CDR3 nucleotides: TGTGCCAGCTCACCGGTACCGACAGCCGTGCCGCCGTTTTATGGCTACACCTTC.

This sequence joins TRBV6-6 and TRBJ2-7; TRBD1 matches 10 bases. After removal of 5 bases from V and 9 bases from J, the junction contained 7 bases not matched to a gene. CDR1 and CDR2 (germline): MNHNY, SVGAGI (reference sequence). The CDR3 runs 13 residues. The CDR3 region is CASSPGQGLGQYF. CDR3 in DNA: TGTGCCAGCAGTCCGGGACAGGGGTTAGGGCAGTACTTC.

This clone was counted between two and nine times. This chain joins TRBV4-3 and TRBJ1-2; D is perhaps TRBD1 (5 bases). CDR1 is LGHNA, CDR2 YSLEER, per germline. The CDR3 runs to 15 residues. V was shortened by 1 base and J by 2 bases, with 11 bases between the two germline ends. The CDR3 coding sequence is TGCGCCAGCAGCCAAGTTACAGGCCCAAACTATGGCTACACCTTC. Amino acids: CASSQVTGPNYGYTF.

This clone was found a few times. The genes are TRBV5-1 and TRBJ1-1; 8 bases agree with TRBD1. V gave up 4 bases and J gave up 2 bases; unmatched junction bases: 7. The CDR3 covers 15 residues. Germline lookup yields CDR1 SGHRS and CDR2 YFSETQ. CDR3 DNA: TGCGCCAGCAGCCCTCCGGGACAGGACAACACTGAAGCTTTCTTT. This codes for CASSPPGQDNTEAFF.

The V gene is TRBV7-2, the J gene TRBJ2-7, with D perhaps TRBD2 (6 bases). The germline V gene has CDR1 SGHTA and CDR2 FQGNSA. The CDR3 has 13 amino acids. Trimming pared 1 base from V and 3 bases from J, leaving 7 bases between. DNA of the CDR3: TGTGCCAGCAGCTTAGAGGAGGGCTACGAGCAGTACTTC. As protein: CASSLEEGYEQYF.